Following are 10 T cell receptor beta chains from one sample sequenced in a study of T cells after yellow fever vaccination (dated by TCRdb to between 2018 and 2020). This specimen's treatment or condition label, interpreted: live attenuated yellow fever vaccine strain. Library preparation was by 5' RACE. Sequencing instrument: Illumina NovaSeq 6000. TCRdb took the public reads, trimmed them with fastp at Q25, ran MiXCR for clone calling and kept in-frame beta chains. Records with the same CDR3 protein are collapsed into one entry carrying the most frequent genes and DNA. The sample contains a few hundred thousand distinct CDR3 sequences, approximately 19% of them found a single time. The top ten hold roughly 19% of the sample. Sequenced material: PBMCs, taken before the yellow fever booster vaccination. Every receptor here comes from a young man who received the YFV17D yellow fever vaccine.

In this sample, this clonotype turned up once. The rearrangement links TRBV3-1 to TRBJ2-2; 7 bases are a match to TRBD1. The CDR3 runs to 16 residues. The V and J ends lost 0 bases and 6 bases, in that order; junction bases with no gene match: 7. From germline, CDR1 is LGHDT and CDR2 YNNKEL (reference sequence). CDR3 in amino acids: CASSQEVTGVAGELFF. The CDR3 DNA is TGTGCCAGCAGCCAAGAAGTCACAGGGGTAGCCGGGGAGCTGTTTTTT.

The chain links TRBV2 to TRBJ2-3, with 12 bases identical to TRBD2. The germline V gene has CDR1 SNHLY and CDR2 FYNNEI. V gave up 8 bases and J gave up 7 bases; unmatched junction bases: 7. This CDR3 is 14 amino acids long. Written as DNA, the CDR3 is TGTGCCAGCCACGGACTAGCGGGGTCAAATACGCAGTATTTT. Its protein is CASHGLAGSNTQYF.

This clonotype was picked up a small number of times. The genes are TRBV4-1 and TRBJ1-2; D not resolved. The CDR3 has 14 residues. Germline-derived CDR1 and CDR2 are MGHRA and YSYEKL. The V and J ends lost 1 base and 1 base respectively, with 7 bases between them. CDR3 nucleotide sequence: TGCGCCAGCAGCCAAGCGAGGCTTAACTATGGCTACACCTTC. Its protein is CASSQARLNYGYTF.

J is TRBJ2-3 and V is TRBV7-3; 9 bases are shared with TRBD1. V shed 4 bases and J 3 bases; nucleotides not matched to a gene: 11. Germline loops: CDR1 SGHTA, CDR2 FQGTGA. The CDR3 runs to 17 residues. CDR3: CASSSPGTGFGTDTQYF. The CDR3 region has the DNA TGTGCCAGCAGCTCCCCCGGGACAGGGTTCGGAACAGATACGCAGTATTTT.

The table lists this clonotype with a few counts. The chain recombines TRBV7-9 with TRBJ1-2; D uncertain. CDR3 length: 13 amino acids. V lost 4 bases, J lost 7 bases, and 13 bases lay in between. The germline CDR1 and CDR2 sequences are SEHNR and FQNEAQ (reference sequence). The CDR3 spells CASSSFSLGGYTF. CDR3 DNA sequence: TGTGCCAGCAGCTCCTTTAGCTTAGGTGGCTACACCTTC.

The chain employs TRBV9 and TRBJ2-1; no firm D call. This CDR3 comprises 13 residues. Germline lookup yields CDR1 SGDLS and CDR2 YYNGEE. Trimming shortened V by 0 bases and J by 2 bases, and 3 bases separated the two germline ends. This CDR3 reads CASSVGTYNEQFF. CDR3 nucleotides: TGTGCCAGCAGCGTAGGGACCTACAATGAGCAGTTCTTC.

In its sample, this clonotype was seen a few times. The chain combines TRBV5-1 with TRBJ2-7; 11 nucleotides match TRBD1. J gave up 6 bases and V 4 bases, and 3 bases lay outside the gene matches. The CDR3 length is 13 residues. Germline V lookup: CDR1 SGHRS, CDR2 YFSETQ. The CDR3 region is CASSLGQGVEQYF. For the CDR3, the DNA is TGCGCCAGCAGCCTGGGACAGGGGGTCGAGCAGTACTTC. The full variable domain, completed using reference TRBV5-1 and TRBJ2-7, is KAGVTQTPRYLIKTRGQQVTLSCSPISGHRSVSWYQQTPGQGLQFLFEYFSETQRNKGNFPGRFSGRQFSNSRSEMNVSTLELGDSALYLCASSLGQGVEQYFGPGTRLTVT.

V is TRBV6-5 and J is TRBJ1-5; 9 positions agree with TRBD1. V lost 6 bases to trimming and J lost 1 base; unmatched junction nucleotides: 4. The CDR3 has 15 residues. CDR1 is MNHEY and CDR2 is SVGAGI in the germline V gene. This chain's CDR3 is CASRRTGESNQPQHF. CDR3 DNA: TGTGCCAGCAGGAGGACAGGGGAGAGCAATCAGCCCCAGCATTTT.

This chain joins TRBV12-3 or TRBV12-4 and TRBJ1-1; unclear D gene. The V and J ends lost 5 bases and 11 bases respectively, with 24 bases between them. The length of the CDR3 is 15 residues. The CDR3 DNA reads TGTGCCAGCAGTCCACATGGAGGTAAGGGATCAATGGCTTTCTTT. It specifies CASSPHGGKGSMAFF.

The chain has TRBV24-1 and TRBJ2-1; 10 nucleotides line up with TRBD1. Per germline, CDR1 KGHDR and CDR2 SFDVKD. The V gene end was trimmed by 4 bases and the J gene end by 7 bases; junction bases not matched to a gene: 6. CDR3 length: 15 residues. CDR3 nucleotides: TGTGCCACCAGTGAGACAGGGGGCGCAGGGAATGAGCAGTTCTTC. It is translated as CATSETGGAGNEQFF.